What follows are 9 T cell receptor beta chains derived from one specimen sequenced in a study. Data came from immunoSEQ multiplex PCR; TCRdb stores just in-frame clones and leaves some out. The top ten hold around 11% of the sample, which has about 50,000 clones, approximately 95% seen once. The sequenced sample was PBMCs. The receptors derive from a man between 35 and 55 years old with rheumatoid arthritis.

V and J are TRBV4-1 and TRBJ1-6, with TRBD1 as a possible D gene (5 bases). The CDR3 runs 16 residues. Trimming left V 0 bases short and J 3 bases short, with 9 bases between. Germline CDR1 is MGHRA and CDR2 is YSYEKL. The CDR3 loop is CASSQEGTSYNSPLHF. CDR3 in DNA: TGCGCCAGCAGCCAAGAAGGGACCAGCTATAATTCACCCCTCCACTTT.

J is TRBJ2-3 and V is TRBV9; 9 bases are shared with TRBD2. The CDR3 consists of 15 residues. Germline lookup yields CDR1 SGDLS and CDR2 YYNGEE. With V trimmed by 4 bases and J by 3 bases, 6 bases remained unmatched. CDR3 nucleotides: TGTGCCAGCAGCCCGGCGAGCGGGAGGACAGATACGCAGTATTTT. The encoded protein is CASSPASGRTDTQYF.

V and J are TRBV3-1 (or the pseudogene TRBV3-2) and TRBJ1-3; D might be TRBD1 (5 bases). Germline V gene data show CDR1 as LGHDT and CDR2 as YNNKEL (reference sequence). The ends were cut back, 3 bases at V and 3 bases at J, with 9 bases in the middle. The length of the CDR3 is 14 residues. CDR3 in DNA: TGTGCCAGCAGCCACCCCAGGGATGGAAACACCATATATTTT. It encodes CASSHPRDGNTIYF.

The chain combines TRBV19 with TRBJ1-5; weak D call: TRBD1 (6 bases). In germline, CDR1 is LNHDA, CDR2 SQIVND (reference sequence). CDR3 length equals 15 residues. Trimming removed 7 bases at V and 0 bases at J, with 13 bases between. The CDR3 here is CASIPGVYSNQPQHF. The CDR3 DNA sequence: TGTGCCAGTATTCCAGGGGTTTATAGCAATCAGCCCCAGCATTTT.

The chain joins TRBV5-4 to TRBJ2-7; 7 bases agree with TRBD2. Germline trimming cut 2 bases from V and 0 bases from J; bases unmatched to any gene: 8. Germline V gene lookup returns CDR1 SGHNT and CDR2 YYREEE (reference sequence). CDR3 length: 16 residues. This CDR3 is CASSLSGGRGSYEQYF. The CDR3 bases are TGTGCCAGCAGCTTATCGGGGGGAAGGGGCTCCTACGAGCAGTACTTC.

V and J are TRBV28 and TRBJ2-3, with D hard to call. The CDR3 consists of 13 residues. The V gene lost 7 bases and the J gene lost 7 bases, with 15 bases spanning the gap. Germline V lookup: CDR1 MDHEN, CDR2 SYDVKM. For the CDR3, the DNA is TGTGCCAGCAAGGTCGAATCTGTGAATACGCAGTATTTT. This encodes CASKVESVNTQYF.

The chain combines TRBV6-1 with TRBJ1-2, with TRBD1 matching over 7 bases. The J segment lost 4 bases and the V segment lost 0 bases, leaving 8 bases of the junction unmatched. The length of the CDR3 is 16 residues. Germline loops: CDR1 MNHNS, CDR2 SASEGT. CDR3 sequence (DNA): TGTGCCAGCAGTGAAGCAAGTGCGGGACAGATCTATGGCTACACCTTC. Encoded protein: CASSEASAGQIYGYTF.

A few counts support this clone. The chain joins TRBV3-1 (or the pseudogene TRBV3-2) to TRBJ1-6; D gene unclear. V was shortened by 3 bases and J by 8 bases, with 14 bases between the two germline ends. CDR1 is LGHDT, CDR2 YNNKEL, per germline (reference sequence). The CDR3 consists of 15 residues. CDR3 protein: CASSQVLAGYSPLHF. In DNA form, the CDR3 reads TGTGCCAGCAGCCAGGTCCTAGCCGGTTATTCACCCCTCCACTTT.

This clone has just one count. The genes are TRBV2 and TRBJ2-6; D unresolved. This CDR3 has 15 residues. Trimming cost V 8 bases and J 3 bases, with 14 bases left between them. Germline values: CDR1 SNHLY, CDR2 FYNNEI. The chain's CDR3 is CASSPARFGANVLTF. The CDR3 nucleotides read TGTGCCAGCTCCCCGGCGCGATTTGGGGCCAACGTCCTGACTTTC.